This T cell receptor beta chain stems from a study of shared clonotypes between healthy human individuals. Study-wide context: Plates per donor: three CD4 naive, three CD4 memory, two CD8 naive, one CD8 memory. Study-wide results and caveats: A few donors showed sharing of around 5.3% of naive CD4 clonotypes.

The assay used deep level. Assay: immunoSEQ multiplex PCR; the TCRdb copy retains only in-frame clones and omits some. This table holds some 2,000,000 clones, under 97% found once. This clone was seen once. Its target is unknown. Partitioning of CD4+ cells yielded a CD45RA+ naive subset and a CD45RA-negative memory subset. The sample was naive CD4+ T cells sorted from blood. Subset: CD45RA+ positively selected. This TCR derives from a man aged 18-30 years in good health.

In nucleotides, the CDR3 is TGTGCCAGCAGTTACTCGACGTCGGGCGAAGCTTTCTTT. Its protein product is CASSYSTSGEAFF. V is TRBV6-6 and J is TRBJ1-1; D not certain. This CDR3 is 13 amino acids long. The V gene's germline CDR1 is MNHNY and CDR2 SVGAGI (reference sequence). V gave up 0 bases and J gave up 8 bases, with 10 bases separating them.